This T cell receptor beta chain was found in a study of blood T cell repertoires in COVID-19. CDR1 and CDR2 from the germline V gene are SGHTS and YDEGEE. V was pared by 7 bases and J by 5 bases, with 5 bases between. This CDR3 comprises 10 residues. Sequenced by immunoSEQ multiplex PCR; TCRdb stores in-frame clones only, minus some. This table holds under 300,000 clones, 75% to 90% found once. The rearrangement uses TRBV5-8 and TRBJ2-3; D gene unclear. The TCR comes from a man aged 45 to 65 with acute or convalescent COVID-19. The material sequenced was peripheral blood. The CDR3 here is CASVLDTQYF. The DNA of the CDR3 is TGTGCCAGCGTCTTAGATACGCAGTATTTT.